The T cell receptor beta chain under discussion was sequenced for a study of cytomegalovirus exposure and HLA in healthy donors. From germline, CDR1 is KGHSH and CDR2 LQKENI. With 2 bases removed from V and 1 base from J, the gap between germline ends came to 6 bases. The CDR3 totals 13 residues. The study, taken as a whole, reports: Common viral pathogens seemed, in a later analysis, to connect with several of the most significant clusters. In a later analysis, DRB1 alleles had the most associated TCRs; HLA-C alleles the fewest. A later analysis reportedly found fewer N-insertions in an Asian-associated ancestry cluster than the roughly 670-donor mean.

With respect to this clone: No antigen is known for it.

PCR involved 60 Vbeta and 13 Jbeta primers. Original data processing: There were about 88 million unique TCR beta chains by a later count, and approximately 10 million of them were shared. Sequencing used immunoSEQ multiplex PCR; TCRdb keeps in-frame clones, though not all of them. Clonal size and the V and J genes are those of that table, whereas D and trimming came from the DNA. The data contain more than 150,000 clones, roughly 80% of them seen just once; the ten biggest clones take up 1.6%. This chain joins TRBV18 and TRBJ2-7; no reliable D call. Sequenced sample: PBMCs. The receptor comes from a man between 45 and 60 years old in good health and CMV-seronegative. The DNA of the CDR3 is TGTGCCAGCTCACCAGTGGAGTCCTACGAGCAGTACTTC. Its translation is CASSPVESYEQYF.